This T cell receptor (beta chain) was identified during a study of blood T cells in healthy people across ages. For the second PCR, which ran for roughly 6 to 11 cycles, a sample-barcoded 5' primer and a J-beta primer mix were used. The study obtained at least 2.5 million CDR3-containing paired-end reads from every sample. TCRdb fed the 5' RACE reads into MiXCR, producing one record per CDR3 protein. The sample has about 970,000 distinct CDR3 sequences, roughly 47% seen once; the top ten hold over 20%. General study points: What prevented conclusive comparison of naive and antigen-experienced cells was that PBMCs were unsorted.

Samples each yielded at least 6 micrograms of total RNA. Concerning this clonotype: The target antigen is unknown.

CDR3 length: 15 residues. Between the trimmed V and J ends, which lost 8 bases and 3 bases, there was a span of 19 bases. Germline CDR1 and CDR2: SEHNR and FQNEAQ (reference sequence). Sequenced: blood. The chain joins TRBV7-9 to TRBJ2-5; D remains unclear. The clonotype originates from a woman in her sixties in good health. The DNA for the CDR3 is TGTGCCAGCGCCTCGAGAGTCGAACGAGAAGAGACCCAGTACTTC. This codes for CASASRVEREETQYF.